The 7 T cell receptor beta chains given below trace back to one sample, sequenced in a study of neurological immune-mediated disorders. TCRdb independently ran MiXCR on the 5' RACE reads; one entry per CDR3 protein. The top ten hold 2% to 2.5% of the sample, which has tens of thousands of distinct CDR3 sequences, around 5.9% seen once. The specimen sequenced was CD4+ T cells from blood. These receptors were collected from a woman in her forties or fifties in good health.

This clonotype showed up many times. The chain recombines TRBV9 with TRBJ1-1; D ambiguous. This CDR3 is 15 amino acids long. The V end was cut by 4 bases, the J end by 7 bases, with 20 bases between. Germline V gives CDR1 SGDLS, CDR2 YYNGEE. The CDR3 DNA reads as TGTGCCAGCAGCTCCCGCCCGGTAATCTTGGTTGAAGCTTTCTTT. It is translated as CASSSRPVILVEAFF.

The V and J genes are TRBV5-1 and TRBJ2-1; D is perhaps TRBD2 (7 bases). There are 15 residues in the CDR3. Germline CDR1 reads SGHRS; CDR2 reads YFSETQ. The V gene lost 4 bases and the J gene lost 7 bases, with 18 bases spanning the gap. The CDR3 region is CASSRGDGGRNEQFF. CDR3 nucleotide sequence: TGCGCCAGCAGCCGGGGGGATGGGGGCAGGAATGAGCAGTTCTTC.

This clonotype was seen repeatedly, ten times or more. V is TRBV7-9 and J is TRBJ2-1; D is perhaps TRBD1 or TRBD2 (5 bases each). Per the germline V gene, CDR1 is SEHNR and CDR2 is FQNEAQ (reference sequence). The CDR3 has 14 residues. V lost 4 bases to trimming and J lost 5 bases, with 12 bases between them. CDR3 coding DNA: TGTGCCAGCAGCTCGGTTGGGACCGACAATGAGCAGTTCTTC. Residues: CASSSVGTDNEQFF.

This clonotype was counted at least ten times. The CDR3, as DNA: TGCGCCAGCAGCGGATCGGGACGGGACTACGAGCAGTACTTC. This gives the protein CASSGSGRDYEQYF. The chain has TRBV5-1 and TRBJ2-7; tentatively, D is TRBD1 or TRBD2 (5 bases each). The CDR3 spans 14 residues. Trimming cost V 4 bases and J 3 bases, with 14 bases left between them. The germline V gene encodes CDR1 SGHRS and CDR2 YFSETQ.

This clonotype was counted ten times or more. The V gene is TRBV2, the J gene TRBJ2-3, with TRBD2 matching 8 bases. The CDR3 runs to 17 residues. Germline V gene data show CDR1 as SNHLY and CDR2 as FYNNEI. After removal of 6 bases from V and 0 bases from J, the junction contained 11 bases not matched to a gene. CDR3 in amino acids: CASRPPGLASSTDTQYF. As DNA, the CDR3 is TGTGCCAGCAGACCCCCCGGACTAGCCTCAAGCACAGATACGCAGTATTTT.

This clonotype occurred many times. This chain uses TRBV15 with TRBJ2-7; D unresolved. CDR1 and CDR2 from the germline V gene are LNHNV and YYDKDF (reference sequence). V was pared by 4 bases and J by 5 bases, with 12 bases between. The CDR3 sequence is 13 residues long. The CDR3 here is CATSTLLQDEQYF. The CDR3 DNA reads as TGTGCCACCAGCACCTTGCTACAAGACGAGCAGTACTTC. The whole variable domain, filled in from reference TRBV15 and TRBJ2-7, reads DAMVIQNPRYQVTQFGKPVTLSCSQTLNHNVMYWYQQKSSQAPKLLFHYYDKDFNNEADTPDNFQSRRPNTSFCFLDIRSPGLGDTAMYLCATSTLLQDEQYFGPGTRLTVT.

The table lists this clonotype with many counts. The chain recombines TRBV20-1 with TRBJ2-3, with D hard to call. V lost 0 bases and J 4 bases, leaving 14 bases between the germline ends. Germline loops: CDR1 DFQATT, CDR2 SNEGSKA (reference sequence). The CDR3 extends over 15 amino acids. The CDR3 coding sequence is TGCAGTGCTAGAGATCCCCGGAGTGCTGCAGATACGCAGTATTTT. This encodes CSARDPRSAADTQYF.